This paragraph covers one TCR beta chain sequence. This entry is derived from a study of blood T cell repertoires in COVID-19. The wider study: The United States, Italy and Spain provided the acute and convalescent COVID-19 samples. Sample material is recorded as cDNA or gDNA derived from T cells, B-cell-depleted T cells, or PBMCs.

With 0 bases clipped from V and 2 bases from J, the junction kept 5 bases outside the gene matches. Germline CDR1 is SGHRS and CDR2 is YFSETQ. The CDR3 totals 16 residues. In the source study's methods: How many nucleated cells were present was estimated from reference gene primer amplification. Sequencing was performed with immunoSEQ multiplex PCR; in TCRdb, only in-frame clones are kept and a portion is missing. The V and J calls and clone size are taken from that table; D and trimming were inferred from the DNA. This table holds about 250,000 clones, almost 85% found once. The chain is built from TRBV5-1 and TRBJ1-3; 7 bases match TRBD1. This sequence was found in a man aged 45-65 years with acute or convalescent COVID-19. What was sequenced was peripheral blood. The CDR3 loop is CASSLGTGQAGNTIYF. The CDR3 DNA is TGCGCCAGCAGCTTGGGGACTGGACAGGCTGGAAACACCATATATTTT.